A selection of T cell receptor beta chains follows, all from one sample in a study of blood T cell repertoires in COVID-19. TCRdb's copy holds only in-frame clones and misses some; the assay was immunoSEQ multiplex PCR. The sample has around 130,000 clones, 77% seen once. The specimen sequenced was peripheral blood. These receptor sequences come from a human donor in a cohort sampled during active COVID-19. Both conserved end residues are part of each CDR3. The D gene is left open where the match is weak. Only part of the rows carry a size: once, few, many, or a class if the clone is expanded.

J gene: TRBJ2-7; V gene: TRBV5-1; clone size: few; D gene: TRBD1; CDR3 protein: CASSVRQGSHEQYF; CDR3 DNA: TGCGCCAGCAGCGTCCGACAGGGGTCCCACGAGCAGTACTTC
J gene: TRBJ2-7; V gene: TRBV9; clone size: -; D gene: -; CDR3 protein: CASSVKASGDEQYF; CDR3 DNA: TGTGCCAGCAGCGTAAAGGCCTCTGGAGACGAGCAGTACTTC
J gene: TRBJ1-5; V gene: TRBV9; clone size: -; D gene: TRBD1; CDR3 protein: CASSIGQGQPQHF; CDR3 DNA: TGTGCCAGCAGCATCGGACAGGGTCAGCCCCAGCATTTT
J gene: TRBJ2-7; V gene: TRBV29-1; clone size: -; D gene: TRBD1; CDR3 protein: CSGGQGYEQYF; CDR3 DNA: TGCAGCGGGGGACAGGGCTACGAGCAGTACTTC
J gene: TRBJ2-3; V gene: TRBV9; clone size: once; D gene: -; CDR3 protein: CASSVLAATDTQYF; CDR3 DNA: TGTGCCAGCAGCGTATTAGCGGCCACAGATACGCAGTATTTT
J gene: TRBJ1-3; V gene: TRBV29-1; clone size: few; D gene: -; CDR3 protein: CSGGTHGNTIYF; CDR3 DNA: TGCAGCGGGGGGACACACGGAAACACCATATATTTT
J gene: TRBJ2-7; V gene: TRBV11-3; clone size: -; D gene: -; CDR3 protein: CASSKRAGTRLTGSYEQYF; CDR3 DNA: TGTGCCAGCAGTAAGAGGGCAGGGACTCGTCTAACCGGATCCTACGAGCAGTACTTC
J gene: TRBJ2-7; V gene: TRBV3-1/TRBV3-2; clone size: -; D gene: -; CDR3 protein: CASGPPYEQYF; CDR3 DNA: TGTGCCAGCGGCCCTCCCTACGAGCAGTACTTC
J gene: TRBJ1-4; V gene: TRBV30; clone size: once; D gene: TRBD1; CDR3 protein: CAWGTGRANEKLFF; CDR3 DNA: TGTGCCTGGGGGACAGGGCGGGCTAATGAAAAACTGTTTTTT
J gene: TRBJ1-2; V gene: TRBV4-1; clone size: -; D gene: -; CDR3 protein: CASSQDGAGWDYGYTF; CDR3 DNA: TGCGCCAGCAGCCAAGATGGCGCAGGGTGGGACTATGGCTACACCTTC
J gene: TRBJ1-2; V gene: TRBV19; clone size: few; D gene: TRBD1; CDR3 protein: CASRKGGQGGRSGYTF; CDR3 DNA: TGTGCCAGTAGGAAGGGGGGACAGGGGGGCCGCAGTGGCTACACCTTC
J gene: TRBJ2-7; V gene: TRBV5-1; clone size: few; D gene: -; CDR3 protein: CASSLQGHEQYF; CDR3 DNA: TGCGCCAGCAGCTTGCAGGGTCACGAGCAGTACTTC
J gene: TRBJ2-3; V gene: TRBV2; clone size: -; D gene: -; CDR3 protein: CASSSGQWNSDTQYF; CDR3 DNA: TGTGCCAGCTCGTCGGGACAATGGAACTCAGATACGCAGTATTTT
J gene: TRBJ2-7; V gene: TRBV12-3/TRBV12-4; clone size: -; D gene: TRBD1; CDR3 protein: CASTLDRASEQYF; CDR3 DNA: TGTGCCAGCACACTGGACAGGGCCAGCGAGCAGTACTTC
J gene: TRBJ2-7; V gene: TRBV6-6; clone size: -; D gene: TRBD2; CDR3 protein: CASSPHPGGPEEQYF; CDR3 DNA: TGTGCCAGCAGCCCCCATCCGGGGGGGCCGGAAGAGCAGTACTTC
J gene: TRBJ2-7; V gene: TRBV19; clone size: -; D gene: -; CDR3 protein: CASSIDLSYEQYF; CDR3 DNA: TGTGCCAGTAGTATAGATCTCAGCTACGAGCAGTACTTC
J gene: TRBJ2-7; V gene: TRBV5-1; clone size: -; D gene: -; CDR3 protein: CASSLGLLNSYEQYF; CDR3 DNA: TGCGCCAGCAGCTTGGGGCTCCTCAACTCCTACGAGCAGTACTTC
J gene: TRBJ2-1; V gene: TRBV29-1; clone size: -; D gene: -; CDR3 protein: CSVGVLANEQFF; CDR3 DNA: TGCAGCGTTGGGGTTTTAGCGAATGAGCAGTTCTTC
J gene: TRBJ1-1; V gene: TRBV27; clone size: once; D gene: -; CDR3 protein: CASSYGGGAEAFF; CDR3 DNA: TGTGCCAGCAGTTATGGGGGGGGCGCTGAAGCTTTCTTT
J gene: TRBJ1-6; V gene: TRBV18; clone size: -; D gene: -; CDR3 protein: CASSPLEGPNSPLHF; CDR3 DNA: TGTGCCAGCTCACCACTGGAGGGGCCGAACTCACCCCTCCACTTT
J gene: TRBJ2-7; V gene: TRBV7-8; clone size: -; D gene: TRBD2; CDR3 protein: CASSLARLAGGRNEQYF; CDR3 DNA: TGTGCCAGCAGCTTAGCACGGCTAGCGGGAGGGCGCAACGAGCAGTACTTC
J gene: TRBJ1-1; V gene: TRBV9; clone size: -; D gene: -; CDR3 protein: CASSVESDTEAFF; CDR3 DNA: TGTGCCAGCAGCGTAGAATCCGACACTGAAGCTTTCTTT
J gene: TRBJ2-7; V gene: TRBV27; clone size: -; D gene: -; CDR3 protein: CASSDAGAYEQYF; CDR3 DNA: TGTGCCAGCAGTGACGCAGGGGCCTACGAGCAGTACTTC
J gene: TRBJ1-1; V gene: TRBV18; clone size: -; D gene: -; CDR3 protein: CASSLLGNTEAFF; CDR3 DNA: TGTGCCAGCTCGCTTCTCGGGAACACTGAAGCTTTCTTT
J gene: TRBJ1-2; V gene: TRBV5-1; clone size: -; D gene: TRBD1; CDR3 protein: CASSFSGQGGYGYTF; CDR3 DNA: TGCGCCAGCAGCTTTTCGGGACAGGGTGGCTATGGCTACACCTTC
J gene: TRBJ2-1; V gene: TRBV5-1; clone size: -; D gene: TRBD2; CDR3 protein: CASSEGLAANEQFF; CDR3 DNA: TGCGCCAGCAGCGAGGGACTAGCGGCAAATGAGCAGTTCTTC
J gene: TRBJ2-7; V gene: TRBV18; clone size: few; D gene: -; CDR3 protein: CASSPPDSSPLNEQYF; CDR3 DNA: TGTGCCAGCTCACCACCCGACAGTTCCCCTTTAAACGAGCAGTACTTC
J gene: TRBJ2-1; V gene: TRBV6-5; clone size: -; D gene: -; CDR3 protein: CASRLYNEQFF; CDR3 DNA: TGTGCCAGCAGACTATACAATGAGCAGTTCTTC
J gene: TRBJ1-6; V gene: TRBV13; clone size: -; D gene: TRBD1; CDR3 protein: CASSTGTATNSPLHF; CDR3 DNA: TGTGCCAGCAGCACCGGGACAGCTACTAATTCACCCCTCCACTTT
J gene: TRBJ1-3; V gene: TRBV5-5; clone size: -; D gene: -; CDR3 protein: CASSQDSSGNTIYF; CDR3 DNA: TGTGCCAGCAGCCAGGACAGCTCTGGAAACACCATATATTTT
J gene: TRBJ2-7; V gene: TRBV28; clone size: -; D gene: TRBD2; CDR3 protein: CASKLAGSYEQYF; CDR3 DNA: TGTGCCAGCAAACTAGCGGGGTCGTACGAGCAGTACTTC
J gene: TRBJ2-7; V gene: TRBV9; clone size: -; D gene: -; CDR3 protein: CASSARGSYEQYF; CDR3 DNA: TGTGCCAGCAGCGCCAGGGGTTCCTACGAGCAGTACTTC
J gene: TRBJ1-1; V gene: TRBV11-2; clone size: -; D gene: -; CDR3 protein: CASSPGADSLNTEAFF; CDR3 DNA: TGTGCCAGCAGCCCAGGGGCAGACTCCCTAAACACTGAAGCTTTCTTT
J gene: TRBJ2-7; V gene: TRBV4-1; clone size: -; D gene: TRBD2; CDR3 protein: CASSQALAGYEQYF; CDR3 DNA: TGCGCCAGCAGCCAAGCACTAGCGGGCTACGAGCAGTACTTC
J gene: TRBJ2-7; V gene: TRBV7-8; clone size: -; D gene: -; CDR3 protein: CASSLVGGGYEQYF; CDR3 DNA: TGTGCCAGCAGCTTAGTAGGGGGGGGTTACGAGCAGTACTTC
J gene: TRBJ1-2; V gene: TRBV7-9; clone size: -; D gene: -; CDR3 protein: CASGQPNYGYTF; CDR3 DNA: TGTGCCAGTGGACAGCCTAACTATGGCTACACCTTC
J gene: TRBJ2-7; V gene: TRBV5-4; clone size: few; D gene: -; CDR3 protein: CASSPFPTGYEQYF; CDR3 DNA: TGTGCCAGCAGCCCTTTCCCGACAGGCTACGAGCAGTACTTC
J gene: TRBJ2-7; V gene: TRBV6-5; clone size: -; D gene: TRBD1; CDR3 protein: CASSLDRGAYEQYF; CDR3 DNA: TGTGCCAGCAGTTTGGACAGGGGGGCCTACGAGCAGTACTTC
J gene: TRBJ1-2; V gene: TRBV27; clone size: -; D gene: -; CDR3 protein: CASSFRQGYTF; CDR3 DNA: TGTGCCAGCAGTTTCAGACAGGGCTACACCTTC
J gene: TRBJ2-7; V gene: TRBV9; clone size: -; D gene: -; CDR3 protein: CASSPGTTGYEQYF; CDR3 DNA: TGTGCCAGCAGCCCCGGGACAACCGGCTACGAGCAGTACTTC
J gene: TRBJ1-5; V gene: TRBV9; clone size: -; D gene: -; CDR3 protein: CASSGTPNQPQHF; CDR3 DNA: TGTGCCAGCAGCGGGACACCCAATCAGCCCCAGCATTTT